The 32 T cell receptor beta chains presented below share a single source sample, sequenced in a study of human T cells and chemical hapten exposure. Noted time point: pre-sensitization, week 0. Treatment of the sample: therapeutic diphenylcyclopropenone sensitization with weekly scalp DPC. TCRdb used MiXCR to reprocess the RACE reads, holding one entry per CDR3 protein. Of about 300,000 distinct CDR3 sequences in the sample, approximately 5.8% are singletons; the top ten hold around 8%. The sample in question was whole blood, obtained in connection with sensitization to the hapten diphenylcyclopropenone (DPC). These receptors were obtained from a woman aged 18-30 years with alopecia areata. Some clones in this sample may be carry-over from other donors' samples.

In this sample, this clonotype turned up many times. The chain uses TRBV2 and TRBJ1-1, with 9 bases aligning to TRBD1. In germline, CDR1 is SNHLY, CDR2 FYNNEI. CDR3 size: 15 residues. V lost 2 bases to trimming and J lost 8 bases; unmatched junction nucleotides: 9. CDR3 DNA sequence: TGTGCCAGCAGTGAATCAGGGACAGGGAGGAGAGAAGCTTTCTTT. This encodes CASSESGTGRREAFF.

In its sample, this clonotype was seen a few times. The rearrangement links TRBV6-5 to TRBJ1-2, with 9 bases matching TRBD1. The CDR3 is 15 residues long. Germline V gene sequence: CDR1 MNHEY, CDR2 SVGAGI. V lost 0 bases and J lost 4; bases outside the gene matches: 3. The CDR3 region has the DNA TGTGCCAGCAGTTACTCAGGGACAGGGAGCTATGGCTACACCTTC. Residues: CASSYSGTGSYGYTF.

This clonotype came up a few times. DNA of the CDR3: TGTGCCAGCAGCTTGCAGGGGGCGGGCACTGGGGCCAACGTCCTGACTTTC. It yields the protein CASSLQGAGTGANVLTF. The chain carries TRBV7-2 and TRBJ2-6, with TRBD1 matching over 8 bases. Unmatched junction bases numbered 6, after V lost 3 bases and J lost 2 bases. Germline CDR1 is SGHTA and CDR2 is FQGNSA. The CDR3 sequence is 17 residues long.

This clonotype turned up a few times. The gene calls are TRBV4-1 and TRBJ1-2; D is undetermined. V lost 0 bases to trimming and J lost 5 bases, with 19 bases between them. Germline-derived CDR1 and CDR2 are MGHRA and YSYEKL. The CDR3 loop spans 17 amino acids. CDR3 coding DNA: TGCGCCAGCAGCCAAGAGGTAGCGCACGGAGGCTGGTATGGCTACACCTTC. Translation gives CASSQEVAHGGWYGYTF.

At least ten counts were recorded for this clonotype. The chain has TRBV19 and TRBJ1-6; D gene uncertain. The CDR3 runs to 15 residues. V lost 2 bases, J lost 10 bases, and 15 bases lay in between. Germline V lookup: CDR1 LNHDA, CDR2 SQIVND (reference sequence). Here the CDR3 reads CASSIIQSSQSPLHF. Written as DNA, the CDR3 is TGTGCCAGTAGTATAATCCAGAGTTCCCAGTCACCCCTCCACTTT.

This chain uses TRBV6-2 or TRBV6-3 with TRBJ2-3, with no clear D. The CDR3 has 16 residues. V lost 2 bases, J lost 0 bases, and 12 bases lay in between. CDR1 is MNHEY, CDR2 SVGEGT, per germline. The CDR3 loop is CASSYLRATSTDTQYF. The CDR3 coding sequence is TGTGCCAGCAGTTACCTCCGAGCAACTAGCACAGATACGCAGTATTTT.

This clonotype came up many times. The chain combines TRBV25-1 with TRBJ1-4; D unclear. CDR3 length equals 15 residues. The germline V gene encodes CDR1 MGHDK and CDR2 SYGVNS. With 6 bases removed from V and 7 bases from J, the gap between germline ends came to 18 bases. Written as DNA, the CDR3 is TGTGCCAGCAGGGAAGGGATTGGGGTCTCTGAAAAACTGTTTTTT. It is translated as CASREGIGVSEKLFF.

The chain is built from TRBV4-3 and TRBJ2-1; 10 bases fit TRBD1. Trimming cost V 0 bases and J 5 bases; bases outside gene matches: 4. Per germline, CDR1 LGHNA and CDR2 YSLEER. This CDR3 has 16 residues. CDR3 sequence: CASSQDDRGLHNEQFF. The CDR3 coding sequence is TGCGCCAGCAGCCAAGACGACAGGGGGCTCCACAATGAGCAGTTCTTC.

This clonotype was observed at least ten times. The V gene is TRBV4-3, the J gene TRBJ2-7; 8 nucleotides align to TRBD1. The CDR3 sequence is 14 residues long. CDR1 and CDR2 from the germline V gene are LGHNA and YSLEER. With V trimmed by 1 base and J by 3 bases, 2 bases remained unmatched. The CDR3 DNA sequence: TGCGCCAGCAGCCAAGGGACAGGGATCTACGAGCAGTACTTC. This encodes CASSQGTGIYEQYF.

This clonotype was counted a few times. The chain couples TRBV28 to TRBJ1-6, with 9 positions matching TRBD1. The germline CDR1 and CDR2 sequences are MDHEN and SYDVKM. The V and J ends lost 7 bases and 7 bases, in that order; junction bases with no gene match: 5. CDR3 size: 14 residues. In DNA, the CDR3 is TGTGCCAGCACCTCCGGACAGGGGAATTCACCCCTCCACTTT. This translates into CASTSGQGNSPLHF.

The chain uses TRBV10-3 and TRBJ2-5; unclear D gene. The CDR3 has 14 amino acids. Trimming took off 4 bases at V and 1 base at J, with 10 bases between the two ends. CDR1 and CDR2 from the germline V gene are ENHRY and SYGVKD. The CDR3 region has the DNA TGTGCCATCAGTGCCGGAACCTCCCAAGAGACCCAGTACTTC. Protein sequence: CAISAGTSQETQYF.

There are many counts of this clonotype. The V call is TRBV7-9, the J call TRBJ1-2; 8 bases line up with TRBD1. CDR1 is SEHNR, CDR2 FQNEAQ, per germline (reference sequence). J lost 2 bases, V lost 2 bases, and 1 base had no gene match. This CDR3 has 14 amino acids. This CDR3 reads CASSLTGGNYGYTF. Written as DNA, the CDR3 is TGTGCCAGCAGCTTAACAGGGGGAAACTATGGCTACACCTTC.

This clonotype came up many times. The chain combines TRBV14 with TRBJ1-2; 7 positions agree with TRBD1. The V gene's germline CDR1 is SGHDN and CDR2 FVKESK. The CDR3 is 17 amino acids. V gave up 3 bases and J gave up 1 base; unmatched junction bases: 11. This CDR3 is CASSHRGQRNFNYGYTF. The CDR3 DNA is TGTGCCAGCAGCCATAGGGGACAGAGAAATTTTAACTATGGCTACACCTTC.

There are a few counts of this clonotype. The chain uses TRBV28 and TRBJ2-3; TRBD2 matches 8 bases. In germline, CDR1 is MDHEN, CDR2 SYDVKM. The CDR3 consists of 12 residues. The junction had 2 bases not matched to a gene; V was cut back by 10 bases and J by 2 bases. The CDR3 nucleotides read TGTGCCACCGGGGGGGACACAGATACGCAGTATTTT. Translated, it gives CATGGDTDTQYF.

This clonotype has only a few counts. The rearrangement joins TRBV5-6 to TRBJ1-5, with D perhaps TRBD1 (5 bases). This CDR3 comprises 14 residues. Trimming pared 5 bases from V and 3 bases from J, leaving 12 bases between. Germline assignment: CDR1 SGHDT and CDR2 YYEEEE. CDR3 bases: TGTGCCAGCAGTTACCAGGGAGTCAATCAGCCCCAGCATTTT. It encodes CASSYQGVNQPQHF.

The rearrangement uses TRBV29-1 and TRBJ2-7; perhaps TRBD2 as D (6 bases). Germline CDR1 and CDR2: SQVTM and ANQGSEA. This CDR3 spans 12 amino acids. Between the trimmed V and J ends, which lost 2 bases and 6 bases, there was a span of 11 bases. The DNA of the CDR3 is TGCAGCGTTGAATTTGGGGGGTCCGAGCAGTACTTC. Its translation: CSVEFGGSEQYF.

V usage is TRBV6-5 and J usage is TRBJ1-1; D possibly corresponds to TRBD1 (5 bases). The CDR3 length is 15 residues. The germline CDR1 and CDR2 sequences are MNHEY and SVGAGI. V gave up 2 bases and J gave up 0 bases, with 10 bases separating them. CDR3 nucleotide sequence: TGTGCCAGCAGTTACGAGGCAGGGCTGAACACTGAAGCTTTCTTT. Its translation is CASSYEAGLNTEAFF.

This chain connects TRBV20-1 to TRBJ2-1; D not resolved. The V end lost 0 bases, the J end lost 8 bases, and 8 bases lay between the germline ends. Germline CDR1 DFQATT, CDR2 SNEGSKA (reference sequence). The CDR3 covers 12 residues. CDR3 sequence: CSARDLTDEQFF. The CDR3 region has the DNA TGCAGTGCTAGAGATCTTACTGATGAGCAGTTCTTC.

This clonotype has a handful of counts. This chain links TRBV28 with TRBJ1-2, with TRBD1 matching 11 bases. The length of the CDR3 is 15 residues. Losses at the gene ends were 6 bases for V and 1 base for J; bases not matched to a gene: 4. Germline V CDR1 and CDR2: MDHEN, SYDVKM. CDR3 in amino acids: CASSPGTGGNYGYTF. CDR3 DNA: TGTGCCAGCAGCCCTGGGACAGGGGGTAACTATGGCTACACCTTC.

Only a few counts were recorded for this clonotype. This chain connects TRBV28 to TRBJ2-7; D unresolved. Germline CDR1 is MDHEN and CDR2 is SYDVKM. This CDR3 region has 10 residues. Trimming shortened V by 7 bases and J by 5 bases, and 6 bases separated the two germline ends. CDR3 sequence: CASIGHEQYF. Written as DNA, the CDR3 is TGTGCCAGCATCGGCCACGAGCAGTACTTC.

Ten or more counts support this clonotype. The CDR3 loop reads CASSLYRATNQPQHF. The CDR3 DNA sequence: TGTGCCAGCAGCTTATACAGGGCTACCAATCAGCCCCAGCATTTT. The J gene is TRBJ1-5, the V gene TRBV7-2; a weak D match, TRBD1 (6 bases). The germline V gene has CDR1 SGHTA and CDR2 FQGNSA. The CDR3 contains 15 residues. The V end lost 2 bases, the J end lost 3 bases, and 11 bases lay between the germline ends. The entire variable domain, with the rest obtained from reference TRBV7-2 and TRBJ1-5, is as follows: GAGVSQSPSNKVTEKGKDVELRCDPISGHTALYWYRQSLGQGLEFLIYFQGNSAPDKSGLPSDRFSAERTGGSVSTLTIQRTQQEDSAVYLCASSLYRATNQPQHFGDGTRLSIL.

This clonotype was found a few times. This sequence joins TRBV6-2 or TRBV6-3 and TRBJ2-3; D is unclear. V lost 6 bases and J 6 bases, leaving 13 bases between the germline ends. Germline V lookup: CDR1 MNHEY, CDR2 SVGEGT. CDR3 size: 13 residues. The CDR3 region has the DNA TGTGCCAGCAGCCTTAGTGGAATCGATACGCAGTATTTT. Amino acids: CASSLSGIDTQYF.

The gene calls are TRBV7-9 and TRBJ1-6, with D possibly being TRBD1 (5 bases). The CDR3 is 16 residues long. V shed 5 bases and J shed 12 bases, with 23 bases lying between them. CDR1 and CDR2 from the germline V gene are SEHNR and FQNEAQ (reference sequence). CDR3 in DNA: TGTGCCAGCAGCAAATTCTCAGGGCAAGTCGGGGGACCCCTCCACTTT. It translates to CASSKFSGQVGGPLHF.

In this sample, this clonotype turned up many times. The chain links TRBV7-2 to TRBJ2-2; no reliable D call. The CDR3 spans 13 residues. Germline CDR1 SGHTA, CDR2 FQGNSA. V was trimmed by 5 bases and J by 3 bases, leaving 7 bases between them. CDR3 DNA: TGTGCCAGCAGCCCGGATTACACCGGGGAGCTGTTTTTT. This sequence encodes CASSPDYTGELFF.

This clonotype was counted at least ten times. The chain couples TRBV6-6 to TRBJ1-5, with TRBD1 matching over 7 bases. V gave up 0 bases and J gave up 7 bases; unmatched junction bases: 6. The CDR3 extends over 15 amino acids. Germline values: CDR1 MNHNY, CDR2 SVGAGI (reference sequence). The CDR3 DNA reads TGTGCCAGCAGTTACTCCATCGACAGGGCCCAGCCCCAGCATTTT. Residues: CASSYSIDRAQPQHF.

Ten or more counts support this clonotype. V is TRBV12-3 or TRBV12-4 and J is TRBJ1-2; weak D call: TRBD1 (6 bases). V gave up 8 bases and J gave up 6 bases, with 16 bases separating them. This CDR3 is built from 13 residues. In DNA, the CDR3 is TGTGCCAGCCGTAGACAGGACGCAAATGGCTACACCTTC. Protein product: CASRRQDANGYTF.

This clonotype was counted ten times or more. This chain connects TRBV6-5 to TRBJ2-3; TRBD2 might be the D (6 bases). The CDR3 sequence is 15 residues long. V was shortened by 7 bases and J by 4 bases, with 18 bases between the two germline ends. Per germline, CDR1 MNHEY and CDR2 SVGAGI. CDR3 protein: CASTPTRVGADTQYF. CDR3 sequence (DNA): TGTGCCAGCACCCCGACTAGAGTTGGCGCAGATACGCAGTATTTT.

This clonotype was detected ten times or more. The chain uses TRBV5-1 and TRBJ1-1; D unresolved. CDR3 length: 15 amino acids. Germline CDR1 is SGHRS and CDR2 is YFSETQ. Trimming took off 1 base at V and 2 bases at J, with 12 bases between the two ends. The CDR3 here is CASSLIVGGNTEAFF. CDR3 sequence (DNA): TGCGCCAGCAGCTTGATCGTTGGAGGAAACACTGAAGCTTTCTTT.

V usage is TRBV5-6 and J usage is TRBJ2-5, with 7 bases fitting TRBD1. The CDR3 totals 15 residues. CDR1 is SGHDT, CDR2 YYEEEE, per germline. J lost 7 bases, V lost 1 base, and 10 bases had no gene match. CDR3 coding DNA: TGTGCCAGCAGCTTGAGAGGGGGCGGTTCGGCGACCCAGTACTTC. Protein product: CASSLRGGGSATQYF.

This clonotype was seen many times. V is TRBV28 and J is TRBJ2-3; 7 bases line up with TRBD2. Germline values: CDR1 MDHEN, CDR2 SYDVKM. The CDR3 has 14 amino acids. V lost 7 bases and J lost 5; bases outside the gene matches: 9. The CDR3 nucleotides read TGTGCCAGCAACGGGGGGACGGGATTAGATACGCAGTATTTT. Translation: CASNGGTGLDTQYF.

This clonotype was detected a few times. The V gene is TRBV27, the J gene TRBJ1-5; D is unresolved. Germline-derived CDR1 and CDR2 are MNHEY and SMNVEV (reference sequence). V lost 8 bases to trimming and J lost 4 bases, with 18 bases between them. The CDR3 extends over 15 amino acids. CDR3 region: CASAPIAGGNQPQHF. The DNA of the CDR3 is TGTGCCAGCGCCCCCATAGCGGGAGGAAATCAGCCCCAGCATTTT.

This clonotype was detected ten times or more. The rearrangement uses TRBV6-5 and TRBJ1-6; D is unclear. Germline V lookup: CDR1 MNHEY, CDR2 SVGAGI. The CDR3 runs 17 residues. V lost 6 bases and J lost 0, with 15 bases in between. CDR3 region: CASSLGLASSYNSPLHF. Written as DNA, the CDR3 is TGTGCCAGCAGCCTCGGTCTGGCGAGCTCCTATAATTCACCCCTCCACTTT.